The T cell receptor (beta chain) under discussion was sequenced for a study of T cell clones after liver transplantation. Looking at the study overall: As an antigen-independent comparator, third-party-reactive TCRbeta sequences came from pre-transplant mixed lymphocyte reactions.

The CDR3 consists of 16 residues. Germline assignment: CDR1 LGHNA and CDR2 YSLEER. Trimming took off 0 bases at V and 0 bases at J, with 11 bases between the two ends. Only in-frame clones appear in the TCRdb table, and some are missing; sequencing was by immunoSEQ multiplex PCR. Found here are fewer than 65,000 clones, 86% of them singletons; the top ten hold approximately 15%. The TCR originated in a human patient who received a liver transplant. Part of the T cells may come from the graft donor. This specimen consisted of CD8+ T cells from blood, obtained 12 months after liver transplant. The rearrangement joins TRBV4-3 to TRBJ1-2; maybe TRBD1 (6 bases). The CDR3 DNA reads TGCGCCAGCAGCCAAGAGGCGCAGGGGCCTAACTATGGCTACACCTTC. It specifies CASSQEAQGPNYGYTF.